Below are 23 T cell receptor beta chains sequenced from a single sample in a study of T cells in Graves' hyperthyroidism and ophthalmopathy. RNA transcripts gave rise to amplified TCR beta CDR3 regions. Using the HTBI primer set, a first-round RT-PCR was run on the TCR CDR3. TCRdb reprocessed the multiplex PCR reads with MiXCR, giving one entry per CDR3 protein. The sample includes some 270,000 distinct CDR3 sequences, about 13% of them seen just once. Sequencing used blood. The receptors stem from a woman aged 40-49 years with Graves' hyperthyroidism.

In its sample, this clonotype was seen a few times. The V call is TRBV6-1, the J call TRBJ2-2; tentative D call: TRBD1 (6 bases). The length of the CDR3 is 16 residues. Germline CDR1 and CDR2: MNHNS and SASEGT. With 0 bases removed from V and 4 bases from J, the gap between germline ends came to 12 bases. This CDR3 is CASSEAFRGFTGELFF. The CDR3 DNA follows: TGTGCCAGCAGTGAAGCCTTCAGGGGTTTCACCGGGGAGCTGTTTTTT.

The table lists this clonotype with many counts. This chain uses TRBV11-3 with TRBJ2-1; D remains ambiguous. The V gene's germline CDR1 is SGHNT and CDR2 YENEEA. Deletions cut 0 bases from V and 2 bases from J, with 8 bases between. CDR3 length: 15 amino acids. The CDR3: CASSLDPGPYNEQFF. The CDR3 DNA reads as TGTGCCAGCAGCTTAGATCCCGGACCCTACAATGAGCAGTTCTTC.

V gene TRBV19 combines with J gene TRBJ1-5; no firm D call. Between the trimmed V and J ends, which lost 5 bases and 0 bases, there was a span of 11 bases. Germline CDR1 and CDR2: LNHDA and SQIVND (reference sequence). The CDR3 is 15 residues long. The CDR3 is CASSAIVGSNQPQHF. The CDR3 DNA reads as TGTGCCAGTAGTGCGATCGTGGGTAGCAATCAGCCCCAGCATTTT.

This clonotype was found a few times. The chain combines TRBV5-4 with TRBJ2-2; perhaps TRBD2 as D (5 bases). The germline V gene encodes CDR1 SGHNT and CDR2 YYREEE (reference sequence). V shed 4 bases and J shed 4 bases, with 17 bases lying between them. This CDR3 contains 16 residues. This chain's CDR3 is CASSPGLDYSTGELFF. CDR3 in DNA: TGTGCCAGCAGCCCCGGACTCGACTATTCCACCGGGGAGCTGTTTTTT.

This clonotype was counted ten times or more. This chain connects TRBV2 to TRBJ2-1; D uncertain. The CDR3 loop spans 16 amino acids. The germline gives CDR1 SNHLY, CDR2 FYNNEI. V was trimmed by 5 bases and J by 2 bases, leaving 16 bases between them. CDR3 nucleotides: TGTGCCAGCAGTCTTCAGAGCGTTTATACCTACAATGAGCAGTTCTTC. Translated: CASSLQSVYTYNEQFF.

This clonotype has a count of ten or more. The chain carries TRBV12-3 or TRBV12-4 and TRBJ1-1; D not resolved. V dropped 7 bases and J dropped 11 bases, with 17 bases sitting between them. This CDR3 spans 12 amino acids. CDR3 residues: CASTRGREKAFF. The CDR3 nucleotides are TGTGCCAGCACCAGAGGGAGGGAGAAGGCTTTCTTT.

This clonotype was detected ten times or more. The chain joins TRBV7-9 to TRBJ2-1; the D is unclear. The CDR3 covers 15 residues. V gave up 8 bases and J gave up 0 bases, with 14 bases separating them. Germline lookup yields CDR1 SEHNR and CDR2 FQNEAQ (reference sequence). Here the CDR3 DNA reads TGTGCCAGCTTGTTGGGCGAGAGCTCCTACAATGAGCAGTTCTTC. Translating it yields CASLLGESSYNEQFF.

This clonotype appeared many times. This chain connects TRBV6-1 to TRBJ1-2; tentative D call: TRBD1 (5 bases). This CDR3 is 11 amino acids long. The V gene lost 10 bases and the J gene lost 8 bases, with 14 bases spanning the gap. CDR1 and CDR2 (germline): MNHNS, SASEGT. CDR3 sequence (DNA): TGTGCCACGCGTTTACAGGAAGGCTACACCTTC. Its translation is CATRLQEGYTF.

This chain joins TRBV12-3 or TRBV12-4 and TRBJ2-1; TRBD1 might be the D (6 bases). The CDR3 runs to 15 residues. The ends were cut back, 6 bases at V and 6 bases at J, with 18 bases in the middle. CDR3: CASRETGLPSNEQFF. The CDR3 nucleotides read TGTGCCAGCAGAGAAACAGGGTTACCCTCCAATGAGCAGTTCTTC.

This clonotype was seen many times. The chain uses TRBV11-3 and TRBJ2-1, with 14 bases lining up with TRBD2. The ends lost 5 bases at V and 9 bases at J; junction bases unmatched: 9. CDR1 is SGHNT and CDR2 is YENEEA in the germline V gene. The CDR3 is made up of 16 amino acids. As DNA, the CDR3 is TGTGCCAGCAGCCCCGGGACTAGCGGGAGTTCTATTGAGCAGTTCTTC. Protein product: CASSPGTSGSSIEQFF.

CDR3 region: CAISEHNNSPLHF. The CDR3 bases are TGTGCCATCAGTGAGCACAATAATTCACCCCTCCACTTT. V is TRBV10-3 and J is TRBJ1-6; no definite D call. Per the germline V gene, CDR1 is ENHRY and CDR2 is SYGVKD. The CDR3 contains 13 residues. Trimming removed 2 bases from V and 5 bases from J, with 4 bases in between.

The chain couples TRBV6-1 to TRBJ1-2; D is perhaps TRBD1 (6 bases). Trimming shortened V by 7 bases and J by 2 bases, and 20 bases separated the two germline ends. CDR3 length equals 16 residues. CDR1 MNHNS and CDR2 SASEGT come from the germline V gene. This CDR3 reads CASIPRGPDKNYGYTF. The CDR3 DNA follows: TGTGCCAGCATTCCCCGGGGGCCTGATAAAAACTATGGCTACACCTTC.

This clonotype appeared a few times. This may be a read error, as it is one base from a much larger clone. This chain uses TRBV2 with TRBJ2-7, with 8 bases aligning to TRBD1. The CDR3 covers 13 residues. The V segment lost 6 bases and the J segment 6 bases; nucleotides outside the gene matches: 7. Germline V gives CDR1 SNHLY, CDR2 FYNNEI. The CDR3 coding sequence is TGTGCCAGCAGCCTCCGGGACAGGACCGAGCAGTACTTC. Translated: CASSLRDRTEQYF.

This clonotype was counted between two and nine times. The chain combines TRBV12-3 or TRBV12-4 with TRBJ1-4; TRBD1 agrees at 10 bases. V shed 6 bases and J 6 bases; nucleotides not matched to a gene: 4. This CDR3 comprises 14 residues. The DNA for the CDR3 is TGTGCCAGCAGCCCGGACAGGGGGGATGAAAAACTGTTTTTT. Its protein product is CASSPDRGDEKLFF.

There are many counts of this clonotype. This chain links TRBV29-1 with TRBJ1-2; 7 bases are a match to TRBD1. Losses at the gene ends were 4 bases for V and 4 bases for J; bases not matched to a gene: 6. The germline V gene encodes CDR1 SQVTM and CDR2 ANQGSEA. The CDR3 is 13 amino acids. The DNA of the CDR3 is TGCAGCGTTGGGGACAGAAATCTCTATGGCTACACCTTC. Protein sequence: CSVGDRNLYGYTF.

This clonotype was counted many times. The chain couples TRBV3-1 to TRBJ2-5, with D unclear. Trimming cost V 4 bases and J 5 bases, with 11 bases left between them. This CDR3 comprises 13 residues. The V gene's germline CDR1 is LGHDT and CDR2 YNNKEL (reference sequence). The CDR3 region is CASSPRRPETQYF. CDR3 coding DNA: TGTGCCAGCAGCCCCAGAAGACCGGAGACCCAGTACTTC.

This clonotype was detected ten times or more. The chain uses TRBV20-1 and TRBJ2-3, with TRBD2 as a possible D gene (5 bases). Trimming took off 6 bases at V and 5 bases at J, with 18 bases between the two ends. Germline assignment: CDR1 DFQATT and CDR2 SNEGSKA (reference sequence). CDR3 size: 14 residues. The CDR3 sequence: CSARIRRSGDTQYF. The CDR3 coding sequence is TGCAGTGCCCGGATTCGGAGGTCGGGAGATACGCAGTATTTT.

This clonotype occurred many times. The genes are TRBV24-1 and TRBJ1-3, with D unclear. Trimming took 3 bases from V and 0 from J, leaving 5 bases between them. Germline V lookup: CDR1 KGHDR, CDR2 SFDVKD. This CDR3 is 14 amino acids long. Written as DNA, the CDR3 is TGTGCCACCAGTGATGAGAACTCTGGAAACACCATATATTTT. Amino acids: CATSDENSGNTIYF.

This clonotype has a count of ten or more. V and J are TRBV11-2 and TRBJ2-1; 8 nucleotides match TRBD2. Germline values: CDR1 SGHAT, CDR2 FQNNGV. This CDR3 spans 15 amino acids. With 2 bases clipped from V and 3 bases from J, the junction kept 3 bases outside the gene matches. The CDR3 loop reads CASSLISGNYNEQFF. The CDR3, as DNA: TGTGCCAGCAGCTTAATTAGCGGGAACTACAATGAGCAGTTCTTC.

On this clonotype: The junction differs from germline at one of its ends, possibly a read error. For the CDR3, the DNA is TGTGCCAGCAGTTTAAGGGGGAGTCACACCGAGGAGCTGTTTTTT. It yields the protein CASSLRGSHTEELFF. The rearrangement joins TRBV27 to TRBJ2-2; tentative D call: TRBD1 (6 bases). In germline, CDR1 is MNHEY, CDR2 SMNVEV (reference sequence). The CDR3 is made up of 15 amino acids.

This clonotype occurred many times. This chain joins TRBV5-1 and TRBJ2-2; no reliable D call. Germline CDR1 reads SGHRS; CDR2 reads YFSETQ. The CDR3 contains 12 residues. With 0 bases removed from V and 6 bases from J, the gap between germline ends came to 3 bases. The CDR3 is CASSLEAGELFF. CDR3 nucleotides: TGCGCCAGCAGCTTGGAAGCCGGGGAGCTGTTTTTT.

This clonotype appeared many times. Relative to the germline gene, one junction end is altered; a read error may explain this. The chain links TRBV10-3 to TRBJ2-1, with D tentatively TRBD2 (5 bases). The CDR3 runs 13 residues. Germline V gives CDR1 ENHRY, CDR2 SYGVKD. CDR3 protein: CAITRVSSNEQFF. The CDR3 DNA reads TGTGCCATCACGAGGGTCTCCTCCAATGAGCAGTTCTTC.

The chain has TRBV19 and TRBJ2-1, with TRBD2 as a possible D gene (6 bases). CDR3 length equals 14 residues. V was trimmed by 6 bases and J by 0 bases, leaving 9 bases between them. Germline V gene sequence: CDR1 LNHDA, CDR2 SQIVND (reference sequence). CDR3: CASSVADSYNEQFF. CDR3 nucleotides: TGTGCCAGTAGCGTAGCGGACTCCTACAATGAGCAGTTCTTC. The full variable domain, with the rest looked up from reference TRBV19 and TRBJ2-1, is DGGITQSPKYLFRKEGQNVTLSCEQNLNHDAMYWYRQDPGQGLRLIYYSQIVNDFQKGDIAEGYSVSREKKESFPLTVTSAQKNPTAFYLCASSVADSYNEQFFGPGTRLTVL.